The 17 T cell receptor beta chains given below trace back to one sample, sequenced in a study of blood T cell repertoires in COVID-19. The repertoire was sequenced with immunoSEQ multiplex PCR; TCRdb's copy has only in-frame clones and lacks some. The sample shows about 160,000 clones, 80% to 90% of them seen only once. The source material was peripheral blood. Every receptor here comes from a man aged 40-50 years with acute or convalescent COVID-19.

The chain links TRBV10-3 to TRBJ1-2; D is possibly TRBD1 (6 bases). Germline lookup yields CDR1 ENHRY and CDR2 SYGVKD. This CDR3 is 14 amino acids long. With 0 bases removed from V and 7 bases from J, the gap between germline ends came to 12 bases. The chain's CDR3 is CAISESQGGGGYTF. Written as DNA, the CDR3 is TGTGCCATCAGTGAGTCGCAGGGAGGGGGTGGCTACACCTTC.

The chain combines TRBV25-1 with TRBJ1-2; D not resolved. The ends were cut back, 8 bases at V and 3 bases at J, with 7 bases in the middle. Looked up from germline, CDR1 is MGHDK and CDR2 is SYGVNS. This CDR3 contains 11 residues. The CDR3 nucleotides read TGTGCCAGCCCCGGGGACTATGGCTACACCTTC. It is translated as CASPGDYGYTF.

V usage is TRBV3-1 (or the pseudogene TRBV3-2) and J usage is TRBJ2-1; D possibly corresponds to TRBD2 (6 bases). V shed 4 bases and J shed 6 bases, with 7 bases lying between them. CDR1 and CDR2 (germline): LGHDT, YNNKEL (reference sequence). The CDR3 loop spans 12 amino acids. CDR3 sequence reads: CASSPGGNEQFF. The CDR3, as DNA: TGTGCCAGCAGCCCCGGGGGCAATGAGCAGTTCTTC.

V is TRBV19 and J is TRBJ2-1, with D maybe TRBD1 (6 bases). The V gene's germline CDR1 is LNHDA and CDR2 SQIVND (reference sequence). Trimming removed 5 bases at V and 4 bases at J, with 12 bases between. CDR3 length: 14 amino acids. The CDR3 DNA reads TGTGCCAGTAGTCGGTCAGGGGTTTACAATGAGCAGTTCTTC. Protein sequence: CASSRSGVYNEQFF.

The chain has TRBV19 and TRBJ1-2; 8 bases map to TRBD1. CDR1 and CDR2 from the germline V gene are LNHDA and SQIVND (reference sequence). The CDR3 length is 14 residues. The V segment lost 11 bases and the J segment 0 bases; nucleotides outside the gene matches: 8. CDR3 region: CASGTGASNYGYTF. The CDR3 coding sequence is TGTGCCTCCGGGACAGGAGCTTCTAACTATGGCTACACCTTC.

J is TRBJ2-7 and V is TRBV9; 9 bases agree with TRBD2. Trimming at V came to 3 bases and at J to 2 bases, leaving 6 bases not matched to a gene. The CDR3 totals 15 residues. Germline-derived CDR1 and CDR2 are SGDLS and YYNGEE. The CDR3 coding sequence is TGTGCCAGCAGCGGCGCCCTAGCGGGGACCTACGAGCAGTACTTC. This translates into CASSGALAGTYEQYF.

This sequence joins TRBV5-4 and TRBJ1-2; the D gene is possibly TRBD1 (6 bases). The CDR3 is 15 residues long. V was clipped by 2 bases and J by 2 bases, with 13 bases between them. The germline V gene has CDR1 SGHNT and CDR2 YYREEE (reference sequence). The CDR3 protein is CASSFGQTKNYGYTF. The CDR3 bases are TGTGCCAGCAGCTTTGGACAGACCAAAAACTATGGCTACACCTTC.

The V gene is TRBV28, the J gene TRBJ1-3; TRBD1 agrees at 9 bases. V lost 4 bases and J lost 2; bases outside the gene matches: 6. This CDR3 has 16 amino acids. The germline V gene has CDR1 MDHEN and CDR2 SYDVKM. The CDR3 protein is CASSSGTGHTGNTIYF. The CDR3 region has the DNA TGTGCCAGCAGTTCCGGGACAGGGCACACTGGAAACACCATATATTTT.

The V call is TRBV4-1, the J call TRBJ2-7; D is unresolved. Germline CDR1 reads MGHRA; CDR2 reads YSYEKL. Trimming removed 3 bases at V and 6 bases at J, with 18 bases between. The CDR3 runs 15 residues. In nucleotides, the CDR3 is TGCGCCAGCAGCCATAACACCGCAGGTCCCTCCGAGCAGTACTTC. It yields the protein CASSHNTAGPSEQYF.

This chain joins TRBV7-9 and TRBJ2-7; possible D gene TRBD1, 5 bases. CDR1 and CDR2 from the germline V gene are SEHNR and FQNEAQ (reference sequence). The CDR3 totals 13 residues. The V end lost 5 bases, the J end lost 4 bases, and 12 bases lay between the germline ends. The CDR3 protein is CASSLRQGYEQYF. Here the CDR3 DNA reads TGTGCCAGCAGCCTAAGGCAGGGTTACGAGCAGTACTTC.

The V call is TRBV6-4, the J call TRBJ1-1, with TRBD1 matching over 8 bases. The CDR3 length is 14 residues. V lost 0 bases to trimming and J lost 7 bases; unmatched junction nucleotides: 4. Germline V gene data show CDR1 as MRHNA and CDR2 as SNTAGT. The CDR3 here is CASSDSNRGGEAFF. Written as DNA, the CDR3 is TGTGCCAGCAGTGACTCTAACAGGGGGGGTGAAGCTTTCTTT.

The chain recombines TRBV4-1 with TRBJ2-1; 10 bases map to TRBD2. Germline V gene lookup returns CDR1 MGHRA and CDR2 YSYEKL. The trim removed 0 bases at V and 9 bases at J, leaving 8 bases unmatched. This CDR3 is 16 amino acids long. CDR3: CASSQEVSGGAREQFF. The CDR3 bases are TGCGCCAGCAGCCAAGAGGTCAGCGGGGGGGCCCGTGAGCAGTTCTTC.

The gene calls are TRBV5-6 and TRBJ2-5; TRBD1 is a possible D gene (5 bases). The CDR3 has 15 residues. CDR1 SGHDT and CDR2 YYEEEE come from the germline V gene. V shed 0 bases and J shed 2 bases, with 11 bases lying between them. Here the CDR3 DNA reads TGTGCCAGCAGCTTGGCCAGGGCCCAACAAGAGACCCAGTACTTC. This codes for CASSLARAQQETQYF. Full variable domain (remainder filled in from reference TRBV5-6 and TRBJ2-5): DAGVTQSPTHLIKTRGQQVTLRCSPKSGHDTVSWYQQALGQGPQFIFQYYEEEERQRGNFPDRFSGHQFPNYSSELNVNALLLGDSALYLCASSLARAQQETQYFGPGTRLLVL.

This clone was seen a few times. The chain couples TRBV7-8 to TRBJ1-4, with D unresolved. Germline lookup yields CDR1 SGHVS and CDR2 FQNEAQ. The CDR3 covers 16 residues. V was trimmed by 4 bases and J by 5 bases, leaving 17 bases between them. CDR3 nucleotides: TGTGCCAGCAGCTCCGTAGACGGCGGGTGGAATGAAAAACTGTTTTTT. Its translation: CASSSVDGGWNEKLFF. The whole variable domain, filled in from reference TRBV7-8 and TRBJ1-4, reads GAGVSQSPRYKVAKRGQDVALRCDPISGHVSLFWYQQALGQGPEFLTYFQNEAQLDKSGLPSDRFFAERPEGSVSTLKIQRTQQEDSAVYLCASSSVDGGWNEKLFFGSGTQLSVL.

Of note for this clone: A junction end diverges from the germline sequence, so it may reflect a read error. At the DNA level, this CDR3 is encoded by other sequences in the same sample as well. The V gene is TRBV30, the J gene TRBJ2-7; tentative D call: TRBD1 (6 bases). Looked up from germline, CDR1 is GTSNPN and CDR2 is SVGIG (reference sequence). There are 13 residues in the CDR3. For the CDR3, the DNA is TGCGCCTGGAGTGGACTTTCGCAGGGGGAGCAGTACTTC. Its protein is CAWSGLSQGEQYF.

This rearrangement joins TRBV14 to TRBJ1-3; D ambiguous. Trimming took off 3 bases at V and 0 bases at J, with 21 bases between the two ends. The CDR3 runs 19 residues. The germline V gene has CDR1 SGHDN and CDR2 FVKESK. The CDR3 region has the DNA TGTGCCAGCAGCCAGTCTATGAGGGTTGCAGGCAGCTCTGGAAACACCATATATTTT. Its translation: CASSQSMRVAGSSGNTIYF.

V is TRBV2 and J is TRBJ1-5; possibly TRBD1 for D (5 bases). The CDR3 has 15 residues. Germline V lookup: CDR1 SNHLY, CDR2 FYNNEI. The ends were cut back, 6 bases at V and 6 bases at J, with 18 bases in the middle. The CDR3 coding sequence is TGTGCCAGCAGCGAGCAAGGGGTAGGCGGTCAGCCCCAGCATTTT. This translates into CASSEQGVGGQPQHF.